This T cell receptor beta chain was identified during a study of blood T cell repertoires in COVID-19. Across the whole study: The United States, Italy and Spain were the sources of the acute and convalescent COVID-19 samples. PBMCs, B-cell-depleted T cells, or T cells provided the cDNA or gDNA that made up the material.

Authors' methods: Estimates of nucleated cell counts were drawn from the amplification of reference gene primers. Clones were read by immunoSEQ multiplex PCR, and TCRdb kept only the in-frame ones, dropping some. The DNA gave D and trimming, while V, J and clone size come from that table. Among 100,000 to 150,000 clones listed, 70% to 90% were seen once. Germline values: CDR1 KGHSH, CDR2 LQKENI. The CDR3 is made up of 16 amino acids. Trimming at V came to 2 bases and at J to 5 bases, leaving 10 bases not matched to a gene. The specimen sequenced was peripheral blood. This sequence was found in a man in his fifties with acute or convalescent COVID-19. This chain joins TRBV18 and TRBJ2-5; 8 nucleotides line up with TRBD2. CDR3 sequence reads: CASSPGIAGRGETQYF. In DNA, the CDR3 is TGTGCCAGCTCACCAGGGATAGCGGGAAGAGGCGAGACCCAGTACTTC. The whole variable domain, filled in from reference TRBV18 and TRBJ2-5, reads NAGVMQNPRHLVRRRGQEARLRCSPMKGHSHVYWYRQLPEEGLKFMVYLQKENIIDESGMPKERFSAEFPKEGPSILRIQQVVRGDSAAYFCASSPGIAGRGETQYFGPGTRLLVL.